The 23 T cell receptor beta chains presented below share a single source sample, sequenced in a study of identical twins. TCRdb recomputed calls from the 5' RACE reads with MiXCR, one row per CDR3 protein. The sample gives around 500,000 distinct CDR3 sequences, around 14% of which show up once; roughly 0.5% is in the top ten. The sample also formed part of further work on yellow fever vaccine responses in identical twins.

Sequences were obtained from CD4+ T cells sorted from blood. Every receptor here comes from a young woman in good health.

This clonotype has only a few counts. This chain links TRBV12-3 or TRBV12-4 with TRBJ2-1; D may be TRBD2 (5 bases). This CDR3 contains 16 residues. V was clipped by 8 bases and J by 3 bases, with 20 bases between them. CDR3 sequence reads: CASSPSRVGLYNEQFF. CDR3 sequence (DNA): TGTGCCAGCTCCCCATCTAGAGTCGGACTCTACAATGAGCAGTTCTTC.

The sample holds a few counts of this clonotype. The CDR3 DNA is TGCAGCGCCTCGACAGGGGGGACCTACGAGCAGTACTTC. Encoded protein: CSASTGGTYEQYF. The V call is TRBV29-1, the J call TRBJ2-7; 9 bases are a match to TRBD1. This CDR3 contains 13 residues. Germline V CDR1 and CDR2: SQVTM, ANQGSEA. Trimming cost V 7 bases and J 2 bases; bases outside gene matches: 6.

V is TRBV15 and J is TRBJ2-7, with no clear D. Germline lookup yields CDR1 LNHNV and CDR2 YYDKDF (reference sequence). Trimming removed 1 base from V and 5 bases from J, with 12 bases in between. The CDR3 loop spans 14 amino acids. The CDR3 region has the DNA TGTGCCACCAGCAGAGTGGAACTGATCCACGAGCAGTACTTC. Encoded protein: CATSRVELIHEQYF. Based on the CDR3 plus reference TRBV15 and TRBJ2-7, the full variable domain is DAMVIQNPRYQVTQFGKPVTLSCSQTLNHNVMYWYQQKSSQAPKLLFHYYDKDFNNEADTPDNFQSRRPNTSFCFLDIRSPGLGDTAMYLCATSRVELIHEQYFGPGTRLTVT.

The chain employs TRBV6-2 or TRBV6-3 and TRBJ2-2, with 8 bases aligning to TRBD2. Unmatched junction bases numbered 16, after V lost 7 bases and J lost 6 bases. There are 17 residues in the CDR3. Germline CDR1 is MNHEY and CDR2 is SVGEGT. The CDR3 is CASTMTDRTSLPGELFF. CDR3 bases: TGTGCCAGCACAATGACCGACCGGACTAGCCTACCCGGGGAGCTGTTTTTT.

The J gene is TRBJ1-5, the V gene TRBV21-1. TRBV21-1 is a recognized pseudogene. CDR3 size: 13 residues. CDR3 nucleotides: TGTGCCAGCAGCAAAGGTGGCCATCAGCCCCAGCATTTT. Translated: CASSKGGHQPQHF.

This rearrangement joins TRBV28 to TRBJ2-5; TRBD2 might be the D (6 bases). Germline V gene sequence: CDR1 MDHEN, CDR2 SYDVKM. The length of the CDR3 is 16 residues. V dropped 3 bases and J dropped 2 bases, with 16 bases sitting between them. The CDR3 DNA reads TGTGCCAGCAGTTTCCCCTGGGGGGTTCGACAAGAGACCCAGTACTTC. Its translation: CASSFPWGVRQETQYF.

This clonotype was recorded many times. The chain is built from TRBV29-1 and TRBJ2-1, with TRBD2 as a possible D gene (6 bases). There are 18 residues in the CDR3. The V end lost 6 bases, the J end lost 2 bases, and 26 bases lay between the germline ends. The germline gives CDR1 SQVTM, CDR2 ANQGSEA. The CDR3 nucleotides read TGCAGCGTCCATGGGGGGACTGCGGGCCAATTTGCCTACAATGAGCAGTTCTTC. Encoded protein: CSVHGGTAGQFAYNEQFF.

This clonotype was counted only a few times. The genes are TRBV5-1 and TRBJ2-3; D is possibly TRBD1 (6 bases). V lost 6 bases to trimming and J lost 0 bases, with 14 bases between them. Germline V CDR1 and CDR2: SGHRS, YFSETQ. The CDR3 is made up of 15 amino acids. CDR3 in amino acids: CASKEQGRSTDTQYF. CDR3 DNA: TGCGCCAGCAAGGAGCAGGGGCGAAGCACAGATACGCAGTATTTT.

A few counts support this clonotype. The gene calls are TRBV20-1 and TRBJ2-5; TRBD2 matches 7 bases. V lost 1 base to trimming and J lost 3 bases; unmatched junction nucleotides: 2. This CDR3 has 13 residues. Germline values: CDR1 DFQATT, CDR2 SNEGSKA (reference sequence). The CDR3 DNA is TGCAGTGCTAGAGTAGCGGGCAAAGAGACCCAGTACTTC. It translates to CSARVAGKETQYF.

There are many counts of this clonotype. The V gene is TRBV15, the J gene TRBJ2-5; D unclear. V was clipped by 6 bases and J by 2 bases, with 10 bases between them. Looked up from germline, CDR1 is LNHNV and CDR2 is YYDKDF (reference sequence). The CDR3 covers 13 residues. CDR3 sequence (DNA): TGTGCCACCAGGGCAGCAAATCAAGAGACCCAGTACTTC. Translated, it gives CATRAANQETQYF.

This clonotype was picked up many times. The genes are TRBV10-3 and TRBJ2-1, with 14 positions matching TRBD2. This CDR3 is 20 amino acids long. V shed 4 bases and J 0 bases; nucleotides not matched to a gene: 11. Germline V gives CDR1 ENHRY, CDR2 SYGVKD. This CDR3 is CAISGRSGLAGDTSYNEQFF. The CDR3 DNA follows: TGTGCCATCAGTGGAAGATCGGGACTAGCGGGGGACACCTCCTACAATGAGCAGTTCTTC.

The CDR3 DNA reads as TGCAGTGCTAGTGCCCCCGGGACAGAGTACAATGAGCAGTTCTTC. Protein product: CSASAPGTEYNEQFF. The genes are TRBV20-1 and TRBJ2-1, with TRBD1 matching over 7 bases. This CDR3 contains 15 residues. Trimming at V came to 3 bases and at J to 4 bases, leaving 9 bases not matched to a gene. Germline loops: CDR1 DFQATT, CDR2 SNEGSKA (reference sequence).

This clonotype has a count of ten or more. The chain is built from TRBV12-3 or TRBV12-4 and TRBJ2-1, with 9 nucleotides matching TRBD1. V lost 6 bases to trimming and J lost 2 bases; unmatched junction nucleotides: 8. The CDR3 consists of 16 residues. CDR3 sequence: CASRISGTGTYNEQFF. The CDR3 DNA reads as TGTGCCAGCAGGATCTCCGGGACAGGGACCTACAATGAGCAGTTCTTC.

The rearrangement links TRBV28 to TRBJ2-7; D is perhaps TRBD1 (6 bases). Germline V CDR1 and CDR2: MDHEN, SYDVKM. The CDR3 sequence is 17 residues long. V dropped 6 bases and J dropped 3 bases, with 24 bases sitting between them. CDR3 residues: CASRPGAAGTSFYEQYF. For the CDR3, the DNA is TGTGCCAGCAGACCCGGCGCGGCAGGGACAAGTTTCTACGAGCAGTACTTC.

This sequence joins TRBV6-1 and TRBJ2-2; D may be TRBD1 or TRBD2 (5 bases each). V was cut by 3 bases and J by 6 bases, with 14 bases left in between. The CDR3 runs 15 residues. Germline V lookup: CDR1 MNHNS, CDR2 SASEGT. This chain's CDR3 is CASSEGTLLAGELFF. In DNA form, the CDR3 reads TGTGCCAGCAGTGAGGGGACCCTCCTCGCCGGGGAGCTGTTTTTT.

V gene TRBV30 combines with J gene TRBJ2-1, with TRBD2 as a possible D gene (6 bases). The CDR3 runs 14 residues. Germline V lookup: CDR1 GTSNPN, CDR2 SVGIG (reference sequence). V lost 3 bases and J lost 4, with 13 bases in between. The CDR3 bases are TGTGCCTGGAGCCTTTCCGGGGGATACAATGAGCAGTTCTTC. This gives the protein CAWSLSGGYNEQFF.

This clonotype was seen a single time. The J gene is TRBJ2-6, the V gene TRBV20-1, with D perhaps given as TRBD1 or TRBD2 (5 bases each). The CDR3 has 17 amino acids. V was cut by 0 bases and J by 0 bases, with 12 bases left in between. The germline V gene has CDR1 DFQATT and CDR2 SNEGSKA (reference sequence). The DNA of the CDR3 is TGCAGTGCTAGAGATAGGGGAGTTTTCTCTGGGGCCAACGTCCTGACTTTC. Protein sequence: CSARDRGVFSGANVLTF.

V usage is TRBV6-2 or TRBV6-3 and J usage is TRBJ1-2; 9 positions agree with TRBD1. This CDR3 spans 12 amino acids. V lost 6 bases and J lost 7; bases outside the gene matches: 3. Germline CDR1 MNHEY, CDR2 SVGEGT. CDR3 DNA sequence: TGTGCCAGCAGCGACAGGGGGACTGGCTACACCTTC. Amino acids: CASSDRGTGYTF.

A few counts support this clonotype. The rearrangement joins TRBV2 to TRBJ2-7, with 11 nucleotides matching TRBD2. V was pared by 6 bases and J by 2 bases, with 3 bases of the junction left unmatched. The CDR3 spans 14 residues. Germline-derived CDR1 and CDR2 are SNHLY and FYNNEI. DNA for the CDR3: TGTGCCAGCAGAGCTAGCGGGGGGACCTACGAGCAGTACTTC. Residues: CASRASGGTYEQYF.

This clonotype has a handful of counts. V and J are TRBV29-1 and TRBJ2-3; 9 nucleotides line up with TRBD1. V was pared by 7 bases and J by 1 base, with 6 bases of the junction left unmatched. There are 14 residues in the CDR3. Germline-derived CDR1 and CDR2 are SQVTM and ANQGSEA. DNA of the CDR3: TGCAGCGCGGACAGGGGTCGAGGCACAGATACGCAGTATTTT. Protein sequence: CSADRGRGTDTQYF.

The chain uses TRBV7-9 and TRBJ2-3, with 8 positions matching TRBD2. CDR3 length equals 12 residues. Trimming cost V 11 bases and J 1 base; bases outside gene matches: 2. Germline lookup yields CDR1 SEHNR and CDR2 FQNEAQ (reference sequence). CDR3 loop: CAGTSRTDTQYF. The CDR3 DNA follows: TGTGCCGGGACTAGTCGCACAGATACGCAGTATTTT.

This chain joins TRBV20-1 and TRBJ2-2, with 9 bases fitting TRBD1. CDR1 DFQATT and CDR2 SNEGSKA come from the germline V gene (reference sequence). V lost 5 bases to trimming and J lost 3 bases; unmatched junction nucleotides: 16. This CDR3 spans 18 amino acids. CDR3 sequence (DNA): TGCAGTGCTTCGATATCCCCCCGGACAGGGGTGGACACCGGGGAGCTGTTTTTT. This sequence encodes CSASISPRTGVDTGELFF.

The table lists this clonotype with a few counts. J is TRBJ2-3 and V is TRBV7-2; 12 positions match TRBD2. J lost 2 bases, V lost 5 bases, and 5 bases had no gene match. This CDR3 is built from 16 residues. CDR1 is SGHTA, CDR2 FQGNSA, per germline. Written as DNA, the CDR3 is TGTGCCAGCAGCATTTCTAGCGGGAGGGCCACAGATACGCAGTATTTT. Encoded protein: CASSISSGRATDTQYF.